This entry lists 11 T cell receptor beta chains sequenced from one sample in a study of post-analysis software for immune sequencing data. Broader study findings: Patients used roughly five TRBV segments, including TRBV5-6, TRBV5-1 and TRBV20-1, more often than controls.

Their antigens remain unidentified. Unique molecular identifiers featured in each of the TCR beta cDNA libraries. TCRdb re-analysed the PCR reads in MiXCR, keeping a single row per CDR3 protein. The top ten hold more than 1.5% of the sample, which has roughly 600,000 distinct CDR3 sequences, about 44% seen once. The sample comprised blood. Receptors were obtained from a girl aged 5-17 years with multiple sclerosis.

J is TRBJ2-1 and V is TRBV6-6, with TRBD2 identical over 12 bases. J lost 6 bases, V lost 6 bases, and 6 bases had no gene match. Germline V gene sequence: CDR1 MNHNY, CDR2 SVGAGI (reference sequence). The CDR3 sequence is 15 residues long. This chain's CDR3 is CASSPGLAGPNEQFF. As DNA, the CDR3 is TGTGCCAGCAGCCCCGGACTAGCGGGACCCAATGAGCAGTTCTTC.

Written as DNA, the CDR3 is TGTGCCAGCAGTTTAGTTCGGCTAGCTTTCTACAATGAGCAGTTCTTC. It translates to CASSLVRLAFYNEQFF. V usage is TRBV12-3 or TRBV12-4 and J usage is TRBJ2-1; D may be TRBD2 (5 bases). V was pared by 1 base and J by 3 bases, with 13 bases between. This CDR3 contains 16 residues.

J is TRBJ1-5 and V is TRBV19; D is perhaps TRBD1 (6 bases). The ends were cut back, 6 bases at V and 7 bases at J, with 16 bases in the middle. CDR1 LNHDA and CDR2 SQIVND come from the germline V gene (reference sequence). CDR3 length equals 14 residues. The CDR3: CASRSDRFEQPQHF. The CDR3 nucleotides are TGTGCCAGTAGATCGGACAGATTCGAACAGCCCCAGCATTTT. The entire variable domain, with the rest obtained from reference TRBV19 and TRBJ1-5, is as follows: DGGITQSPKYLFRKEGQNVTLSCEQNLNHDAMYWYRQDPGQGLRLIYYSQIVNDFQKGDIAEGYSVSREKKESFPLTVTSAQKNPTAFYLCASRSDRFEQPQHFGDGTRLSIL.

The chain employs TRBV6-5 and TRBJ2-1; D remains ambiguous. Germline loops: CDR1 MNHEY, CDR2 SVGAGI. Trimming removed 6 bases from V and 0 bases from J, with 15 bases in between. The CDR3 runs 16 residues. The CDR3 DNA is TGTGCCAGCAGGGCCGCAGGATTTAGCTCCTACAATGAGCAGTTCTTC. Translating it yields CASRAAGFSSYNEQFF.

This clonotype appeared a few times. The gene calls are TRBV20-1 and TRBJ2-7; no firm D call. Trimming pared 1 base from V and 2 bases from J, leaving 12 bases between. The CDR3 runs to 14 residues. Germline CDR1 DFQATT, CDR2 SNEGSKA (reference sequence). For the CDR3, the DNA is TGCAGTGCTAGAGGCGAGGTTCGGGCCTACGAGCAGTACTTC. Protein sequence: CSARGEVRAYEQYF.

This chain uses TRBV12-3 or TRBV12-4 with TRBJ1-4; D unresolved. CDR3 length: 15 residues. The V end lost 2 bases, the J end lost 3 bases, and 10 bases lay between the germline ends. In DNA, the CDR3 is TGTGCCAGCAGTTTAAAGCAGGCACCTAATGAAAAACTGTTTTTT. Translation gives CASSLKQAPNEKLFF.

This clonotype turned up a few times. The rearrangement links TRBV12-3 or TRBV12-4 to TRBJ1-5, with D unclear. This CDR3 contains 13 residues. Trimming left V 1 base short and J 3 bases short, with 4 bases between. DNA for the CDR3: TGTGCCAGCAGTTTAGTCGTCAATCAGCCCCAGCATTTT. Its translation is CASSLVVNQPQHF.

This clonotype has just a few counts. The chain is built from TRBV7-9 and TRBJ1-5; 8 nucleotides line up with TRBD1. Looked up from germline, CDR1 is SEHNR and CDR2 is FQNEAQ (reference sequence). The junction had 8 bases not matched to a gene; V was cut back by 5 bases and J by 5 bases. The CDR3 extends over 15 amino acids. CDR3 amino acids: CASSAIGQGDQPQHF. In DNA form, the CDR3 reads TGTGCCAGCAGCGCCATTGGACAGGGCGATCAGCCCCAGCATTTT.

Note on this clonotype: A junction end diverges from the germline sequence, so it may reflect a read error. This chain uses TRBV7-9 with TRBJ1-4; the D gene is possibly TRBD1 (5 bases). CDR1 and CDR2 from the germline V gene are SEHNR and FQNEAQ (reference sequence). This CDR3 is built from 16 residues. The CDR3 nucleotides read TGTGCCAGTAGCTATCGGACACCGATCCCTAATGAAAAACCGTTTTTT. Protein: CASSYRTPIPNEKPFF.

V usage is TRBV4-1 and J usage is TRBJ2-5, with D maybe TRBD1 (6 bases). Judging by the DNA end, TRBJ2-7 fits better; the J call may be wrong. This CDR3 spans 15 amino acids. CDR1 is MGHRA and CDR2 is YSYEKL in the germline V gene. CDR3 sequence (DNA): TGCGCCAGCAGCCATGACAGGATCCCTCCTGACGAGCAGTACTTC. This translates into CASSHDRIPPDEQYF.

V gene TRBV3-1 combines with J gene TRBJ2-1, with a possible D match to TRBD2 (5 bases). V was cut by 0 bases and J by 7 bases, with 13 bases left in between. The CDR3 has 15 amino acids. Germline-derived CDR1 and CDR2 are LGHDT and YNNKEL (reference sequence). CDR3 in DNA: TGTGCCAGCAGCCAAGAACTAGTGAGAGGGAATGAGCAGTTCTTC. It encodes CASSQELVRGNEQFF.